This T cell receptor (beta chain) was retrieved from a study of cytomegalovirus exposure and HLA in healthy donors. Study-wide context: As an earlier analysis found, 150 million to 200 million T cells yielded about 120 million unique TCR beta sequences. Genetic ancestry analysis placed around 76% of the roughly 400 donors that were genotyped in the Caucasian-associated cluster.

Findings of the study overall: For TCR beta chains, V- and J-gene trimming was later linked to a missense DCLRE1C variant. Cytomegalovirus-associated status was assigned to 150 or so TCR beta chains.

PCR primers comprised 60 Vbeta and 13 Jbeta primers. Repertoires were generated with immunoSEQ multiplex PCR, while TCRdb's copy carries only in-frame clones and drops some. This sample has some 200,000 clones, with about 80% found just once. This clone was seen more than once but under ten times. Antigen: not known. This CDR3 has 15 amino acids. Trimming took off 1 base at V and 12 bases at J, with 18 bases between the two ends. Germline loops: CDR1 SEHNR, CDR2 FQNEAQ (reference sequence). The TCR was taken from a woman in her twenties or thirties in good health and CMV-seropositive. The chain uses TRBV7-9 and TRBJ2-2; D remains ambiguous. The sequenced sample was PBMCs. CDR3 coding DNA: TGTGCCAGCAGCTTAGTTCCCCGCCGACACTCCCAGCTGTTTTTT. It translates to CASSLVPRRHSQLFF.